This T cell receptor beta chain was retrieved from a study of cytomegalovirus exposure and HLA in healthy donors. PCR involved 60 Vbeta and 13 Jbeta primers. Produced via immunoSEQ multiplex PCR; TCRdb's table is partial and in-frame only. The repertoire consists of about 130,000 clones, with 80% occurring once and the leading ten covering 0.95% to 1.5%. CDR3 size: 14 residues. Looked up from germline, CDR1 is MNHNS and CDR2 is SASEGT. Trimming took 8 bases from V and 5 from J; bases not matched to a gene: 7. The sequenced material came from PBMCs. The sequence was collected from a female donor in good health and CMV-seronegative. The chain has TRBV6-1 and TRBJ2-2; TRBD1 matches at 8 bases. CDR3 sequence: CASDRGRRTGELFF. Here the CDR3 DNA reads TGTGCCAGCGACAGGGGCCGCAGAACCGGGGAGCTGTTTTTT.